This T cell receptor beta chain stems from a study of T cell responses to AZD1222 COVID-19 vaccine. The assay was immunoSEQ multiplex PCR, and TCRdb's table has in-frame clones only and misses some. The data show 170,000 or so clones, 90% seen once. The germline gives CDR1 SGHVS, CDR2 FQNEAQ. The CDR3 has 13 residues. Trimming left V 8 bases short and J 1 base short, with 10 bases between. Whole-study results and caveats: There were repertoire samples only from the period after the peak T cell response.

Remarks on this clone: Its matching antigen is unknown.

This clonotype was sampled from an adult in good health. The chain uses TRBV7-8 and TRBJ2-3, with D possibly TRBD2 on 5 matching bases. The sequencing here drew on peripheral blood, taken on day 0 of AZD1222 vaccination. This CDR3 reads CASRTYGTDTQYF. CDR3 nucleotide sequence: TGTGCCAGCCGGACTTATGGCACAGATACGCAGTATTTT.